This TCR beta chain was sequenced in a study of blood T cells in healthy people across ages. Turning to the study itself: In model experiments, template switching was able to capture about one barcoded beta molecule for every two T cells that were present. Findings of the study overall: Underestimates were what the diversity estimates from one million T cells were considered to be. The lack of PBMC sorting stopped any conclusive naive versus antigen-experienced comparison.

About this clonotype itself: Its specificity is unknown.

A sample-barcoded 5' primer and a J-beta primer mix were used in a second PCR of roughly 7 to 11 cycles. TCRdb ran MiXCR on the 5' RACE reads and lists one entry per CDR3 protein. The sample shows over 600,000 distinct CDR3 sequences, around 21% of them seen only once. Each donor was a healthy Caucasian individual from Russia, aged 6 to 90. Sequencing used blood. This TCR came from an older man in good health.

CDR3 amino acids: CATHQGSAHYEQYF. In DNA form, the CDR3 reads TGTGCCACACACCAGGGGTCCGCGCACTACGAGCAGTACTTC. This chain uses TRBV10-3 with TRBJ2-5, with D maybe TRBD1 (6 bases). With the DNA end fitting TRBJ2-7 better, the J assignment may be wrong. Germline CDR1 reads ENHRY; CDR2 reads SYGVKD. This CDR3 comprises 14 residues.